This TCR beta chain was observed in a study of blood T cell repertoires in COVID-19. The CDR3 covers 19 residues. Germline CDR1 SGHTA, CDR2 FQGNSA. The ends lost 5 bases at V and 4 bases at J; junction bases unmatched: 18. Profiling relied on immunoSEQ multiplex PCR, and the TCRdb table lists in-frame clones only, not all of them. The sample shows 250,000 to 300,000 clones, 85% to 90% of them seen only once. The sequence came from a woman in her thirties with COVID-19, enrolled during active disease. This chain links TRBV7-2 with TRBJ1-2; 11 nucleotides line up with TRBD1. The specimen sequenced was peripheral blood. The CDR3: CASSGTRWDRGRISYGYTF. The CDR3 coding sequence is TGTGCCAGCAGCGGAACCCGCTGGGACAGGGGGAGAATTAGCTATGGCTACACCTTC. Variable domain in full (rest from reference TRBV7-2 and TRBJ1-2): GAGVSQSPSNKVTEKGKDVELRCDPISGHTALYWYRQSLGQGLEFLIYFQGNSAPDKSGLPSDRFSAERTGGSVSTLTIQRTQQEDSAVYLCASSGTRWDRGRISYGYTFGSGTRLTVV.